These T cell receptor beta chains were read from a single sample in a study of blood T cells in healthy people across ages. TCRdb re-derived calls from the 5' RACE reads in MiXCR, one entry per CDR3 protein. Among around 1,000,000 distinct CDR3 sequences, 25% were seen once, and the ten largest hold around 0.75%. In addition, the sample was reused for a study of T cells of mothers and their children.

The sequenced material came from blood. The receptor source for this set is a girl aged 2 to 9 in good health. The CDR3 runs from the conserved cysteine through the conserved F or W. Fields, in order: J gene, D gene, clone size, V gene, CDR3 protein, CDR3 DNA. A D gene is named only where the DNA matches it firmly. Size values are once, few and many counts, or a class for expanded clones, and some rows have none.

J: TRBJ1-1
D: .
size: .
V: TRBV7-9
CDR3: CASSLGGVGATEAFF
DNA: TGTGCCAGCAGCTTAGGGGGGGTGGGGGCCACTGAAGCTTTCTTT

J: TRBJ1-4
D: .
size: .
V: TRBV4-3
CDR3: CASSQVREPEEKLFF
DNA: TGCGCCAGCAGCCAAGTAAGGGAGCCGGAAGAAAAACTGTTTTTT

J: TRBJ1-5
D: .
size: few
V: TRBV29-1
CDR3: CSVIPGSGDQPQHF
DNA: TGCAGCGTTATCCCCGGGTCCGGGGATCAGCCCCAGCATTTT

J: TRBJ2-2
D: .
size: .
V: TRBV5-1
CDR3: CASSLVGRASGELFF
DNA: TGCGCCAGCAGCTTGGTCGGCAGGGCTTCCGGGGAGCTGTTTTTT

J: TRBJ1-1
D: .
size: .
V: TRBV6-5
CDR3: CASSSRPLRPEAFF
DNA: TGTGCCAGCAGTTCCAGACCCCTCCGCCCTGAAGCTTTCTTT

J: TRBJ2-3
D: .
size: .
V: TRBV20-1
CDR3: CSAIPGDTDTQYF
DNA: TGCAGTGCTATTCCCGGGGACACAGATACGCAGTATTTT

J: TRBJ1-5
D: .
size: .
V: TRBV9
CDR3: CASSVDDGNQPQHF
DNA: TGTGCCAGCAGCGTAGATGACGGGAATCAGCCCCAGCATTTT

J: TRBJ2-7
D: .
size: .
V: TRBV7-8
CDR3: CASSLVGALITYEQYF
DNA: TGTGCCAGCAGCTTAGTAGGGGCGCTGATAACCTACGAGCAGTACTTC

J: TRBJ2-7
D: TRBD1
size: .
V: TRBV7-2
CDR3: CASSGTGKIYEQYF
DNA: TGTGCCAGCAGCGGGACAGGGAAAATCTACGAGCAGTACTTC

J: TRBJ1-2
D: TRBD1
size: few
V: TRBV5-5
CDR3: CASSTRTGYDGYTF
DNA: TGTGCCAGCAGCACCCGGACAGGATATGATGGCTACACCTTC

J: TRBJ2-3
D: .
size: many
V: TRBV2
CDR3: CASRGGTDTQYF
DNA: TGTGCCAGCAGGGGAGGCACAGATACGCAGTATTTT

J: TRBJ2-6
D: .
size: .
V: TRBV4-1
CDR3: CASSQSGSAGANVLTF
DNA: TGCGCCAGCAGCCAGTCAGGTTCCGCTGGGGCCAACGTCCTGACTTTC

J: TRBJ2-7
D: .
size: .
V: TRBV20-1
CDR3: CSARESLAGAYEQYF
DNA: TGCAGTGCTAGAGAGTCGCTCGCAGGGGCCTACGAGCAGTACTTC

J: TRBJ2-5
D: TRBD2
size: few
V: TRBV27
CDR3: CASSHTSGSGETQYF
DNA: TGTGCCAGCAGTCATACTAGCGGGAGTGGGGAGACCCAGTACTTC

J: TRBJ2-3
D: TRBD2
size: few
V: TRBV7-9
CDR3: CAAEYAGGTDTQYF
DNA: TGTGCCGCGGAGTACGCGGGGGGCACAGATACGCAGTATTTT

J: TRBJ1-6
D: TRBD1
size: .
V: TRBV6-1
CDR3: CASPGTAFNSPLHF
DNA: TGTGCCAGCCCCGGGACAGCCTTTAATTCACCCCTCCACTTT

J: TRBJ2-6
D: .
size: .
V: TRBV6-5
CDR3: CASSLPPSGANVLTF
DNA: TGTGCCAGCTCCCTCCCTCCCTCTGGGGCCAACGTCCTGACTTTC

J: TRBJ2-3
D: .
size: few
V: TRBV7-2
CDR3: CASSLRGRGGHADTQYF
DNA: TGTGCCAGCAGCTTAAGGGGGCGGGGCGGACACGCAGATACGCAGTATTTT

J: TRBJ1-4
D: .
size: .
V: TRBV7-9
CDR3: CASSYLHGQTIEKLFF
DNA: TGTGCCAGCAGTTACCTTCATGGACAGACGATTGAAAAACTGTTTTTT

J: TRBJ2-7
D: .
size: .
V: TRBV20-1
CDR3: CSAPGAGLDEQYF
DNA: TGCAGTGCCCCCGGCGCGGGACTCGACGAGCAGTACTTC

J: TRBJ2-1
D: .
size: .
V: TRBV7-2
CDR3: CASSLEVLAVSSYNEQFF
DNA: TGTGCCAGCAGCTTAGAAGTTTTAGCGGTAAGCTCCTACAATGAGCAGTTCTTC

J: TRBJ2-1
D: TRBD1
size: few
V: TRBV20-1
CDR3: CSALDRGNEQFF
DNA: TGCAGTGCCTTAGACAGGGGCAATGAGCAGTTCTTC

J: TRBJ2-5
D: .
size: few
V: TRBV6-6
CDR3: CASSYPPREETQYF
DNA: TGTGCCAGCAGTTACCCCCCCCGGGAAGAGACCCAGTACTTC

J: TRBJ1-1
D: .
size: few
V: TRBV6-2/TRBV6-3
CDR3: CASSLTEGGDTEAFF
DNA: TGTGCCAGCTCCCTTACGGAGGGCGGGGACACTGAAGCTTTCTTT

J: TRBJ2-5
D: .
size: .
V: TRBV7-8
CDR3: CASSPKRDLETQYF
DNA: TGTGCCAGCAGCCCAAAAAGGGATTTGGAGACCCAGTACTTC

J: TRBJ2-7
D: .
size: few
V: TRBV7-8
CDR3: CASSFPPSGTYEQYF
DNA: TGTGCCAGCAGCTTCCCCCCCAGCGGAACCTACGAGCAGTACTTC

J: TRBJ2-7
D: TRBD1
size: few
V: TRBV29-1
CDR3: CSVTGGSYYEQYF
DNA: TGTAGCGTTACAGGGGGATCCTACTACGAGCAGTACTTC

J: TRBJ2-3
D: .
size: .
V: TRBV9
CDR3: CAGSGGGSTDTQYF
DNA: TGTGCCGGCTCAGGGGGGGGATCCACAGATACGCAGTATTTT

J: TRBJ2-2
D: .
size: .
V: TRBV6-5
CDR3: CASSYSYGRNTGELFF
DNA: TGTGCCAGCAGTTACTCGTACGGGAGGAACACCGGGGAGCTGTTTTTT

J: TRBJ1-1
D: TRBD1
size: .
V: TRBV7-9
CDR3: CASSPRGTGGTEAFF
DNA: TGTGCCAGCAGCCCAAGGGGGACAGGGGGCACTGAAGCTTTCTTT

J: TRBJ1-1
D: .
size: few
V: TRBV5-1
CDR3: CASSGGTGGTEAFF
DNA: TGCGCCAGCAGCGGCGGGACGGGAGGGACTGAAGCTTTCTTT

J: TRBJ1-2
D: .
size: .
V: TRBV4-1
CDR3: CASSLNRGPGVYGYTF
DNA: TGCGCCAGCAGCCTCAACCGGGGGCCGGGAGTCTATGGCTACACCTTC

J: TRBJ2-7
D: TRBD2
size: few
V: TRBV20-1
CDR3: CSADRLAEDYEQYF
DNA: TGCAGTGCGGATCGACTAGCGGAAGACTACGAGCAGTACTTC

J: TRBJ2-7
D: TRBD1
size: few
V: TRBV29-1
CDR3: CSVAEGGAYEQYF
DNA: TGCAGCGTTGCTGAAGGGGGCGCGTACGAGCAGTACTTC

J: TRBJ1-4
D: .
size: few
V: TRBV7-9
CDR3: CASSLMTEKLFF
DNA: TGTGCCAGCAGCTTAATGACAGAAAAACTGTTTTTT

J: TRBJ2-5
D: TRBD1
size: few
V: TRBV6-5
CDR3: CASSPGQGEREQYF
DNA: TGTGCCAGCAGCCCGGGACAGGGTGAGAGGGAGCAGTACTTC

J: TRBJ2-2
D: TRBD1
size: .
V: TRBV24-1
CDR3: CATSGTGVSTGELFF
DNA: TGTGCCACCAGTGGGACAGGGGTGAGCACCGGGGAGCTGTTTTTT

J: TRBJ2-1
D: TRBD2
size: .
V: TRBV13
CDR3: CASSPEQREYNEQFF
DNA: TGTGCCAGCAGCCCCGAGCAGCGGGAATACAATGAGCAGTTCTTC

J: TRBJ2-1
D: TRBD2
size: few
V: TRBV5-6
CDR3: CASSLAASGSIGDEQFF
DNA: TGTGCCAGCAGCTTGGCGGCTAGCGGGAGTATAGGGGATGAGCAGTTCTTC

J: TRBJ1-4
D: TRBD1
size: .
V: TRBV7-6
CDR3: CASSLWDSRNEKLFF
DNA: TGTGCCAGCAGCTTATGGGACAGTCGTAATGAAAAACTGTTTTTT

J: TRBJ2-1
D: .
size: .
V: TRBV11-2
CDR3: CASTTGGGVQYNEQFF
DNA: TGTGCCAGCACCACAGGTGGCGGGGTACAGTACAATGAGCAGTTCTTC

J: TRBJ2-7
D: TRBD1
size: few
V: TRBV20-1
CDR3: CSARDGTASSYEQYF
DNA: TGCAGTGCTAGAGACGGGACAGCCTCTTCCTACGAGCAGTACTTC

J: TRBJ2-7
D: .
size: few
V: TRBV5-1
CDR3: CASSTGLQLAMDEQYF
DNA: TGCGCCAGCAGCACCGGACTACAGCTAGCGATGGACGAGCAGTACTTC

J: TRBJ2-7
D: .
size: .
V: TRBV4-3
CDR3: CASSQSLAAEQYF
DNA: TGCGCCAGCAGCCAATCCTTAGCGGCCGAGCAGTACTTC

J: TRBJ2-5
D: .
size: few
V: TRBV3-1
CDR3: CASSQDWRARGETQYF
DNA: TGTGCCAGCAGCCAAGATTGGCGCGCGAGAGGAGAGACCCAGTACTTC

J: TRBJ2-6
D: TRBD2
size: few
V: TRBV6-2/TRBV6-3
CDR3: CASRPAGGTGANVLTF
DNA: TGTGCCAGCAGACCCGCCGGGGGGACTGGGGCCAACGTCCTGACTTTC

J: TRBJ2-1
D: .
size: .
V: TRBV20-1
CDR3: CSAKSPGPSSYNEQFF
DNA: TGCAGTGCCAAGAGTCCGGGGCCCAGCTCCTACAATGAGCAGTTCTTC

J: TRBJ2-7
D: TRBD1
size: few
V: TRBV5-5
CDR3: CASSPLHRQGLEQYF
DNA: TGTGCCAGCAGCCCCCTCCACCGACAGGGTCTCGAGCAGTACTTC

J: TRBJ2-1
D: .
size: .
V: TRBV6-6
CDR3: CASTSSPYNEQFF
DNA: TGTGCCAGCACCTCTTCCCCCTACAATGAGCAGTTCTTC

J: TRBJ2-1
D: .
size: .
V: TRBV7-2
CDR3: CASSLVVETQCF
DNA: TGTGCCAGCAGCTTAGTGGTGGAGACCCAGTGCTTC